This TCR beta chain stems from a study of graft-versus-host responses after intestinal transplantation. The germline V gene has CDR1 SNHLY and CDR2 FYNNEI. Trimming stripped 5 bases from V and 4 bases from J, with 20 bases between. This CDR3 is 16 amino acids long. Using immunoSEQ multiplex PCR, the repertoire was profiled, and TCRdb retains in-frame clones only, with some absent. The data hold 85,000 to 100,000 clones, with 86% observed a single time. The V and J genes are TRBV2 and TRBJ1-1; TRBD1 is a possible D gene (6 bases). The TCR was taken from a human patient who received an intestinal transplant, so some T cells may come from the graft donor. Material: PBMCs, obtained 255 days after intestinal transplant. CDR3 sequence (DNA): TGTGCCAGCAGTCTTGGACAGAACCAACGGATCACTGAAGCTTTCTTT. This gives the protein CASSLGQNQRITEAFF.